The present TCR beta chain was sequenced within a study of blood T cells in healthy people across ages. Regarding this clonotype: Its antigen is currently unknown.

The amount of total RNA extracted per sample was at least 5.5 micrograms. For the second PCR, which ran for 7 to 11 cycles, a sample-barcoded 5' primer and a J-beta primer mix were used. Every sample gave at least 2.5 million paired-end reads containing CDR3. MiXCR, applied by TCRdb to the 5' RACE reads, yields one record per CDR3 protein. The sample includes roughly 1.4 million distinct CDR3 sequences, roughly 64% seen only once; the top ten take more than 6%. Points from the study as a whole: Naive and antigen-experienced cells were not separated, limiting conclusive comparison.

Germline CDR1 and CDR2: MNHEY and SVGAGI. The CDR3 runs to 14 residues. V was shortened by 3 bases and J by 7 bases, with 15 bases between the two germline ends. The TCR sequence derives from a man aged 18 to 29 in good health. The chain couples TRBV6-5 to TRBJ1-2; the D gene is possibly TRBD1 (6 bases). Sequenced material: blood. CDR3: CASSYKQGHGGYTF. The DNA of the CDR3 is TGTGCCAGCAGTTATAAACAGGGACACGGTGGCTACACCTTC.